This paragraph covers one T cell receptor beta chain sequence. No antigen is known for it. The data originate from a study of TIL therapy for anti-PD-1-resistant metastatic lung cancer. The time point: pre-treatment sample, taken before nivolumab and TIL therapy. The tumor samples were excised metastases, mostly pleural nodules or supraclavicular lymph nodes. Stage 4 NSCLC adults joined between late 2017 and 2020. The libraries were made with immunoSEQ v3. The table came from immunoSEQ multiplex PCR; TCRdb's copy has only in-frame clones and leaves some out. The sample shows 9,500 to 15,000 clones, 50% to 75% of them seen only once. Study outcomes and limitations: Patients were highly selected, enriched for treatment-naive, never-smoker and oncogene-addicted cases.

The CDR3 consists of 14 residues. Germline values: CDR1 MGHDK, CDR2 SYGVNS. Trimming pared 1 base from V and 8 bases from J, leaving 11 bases between. The sequencing here drew on tumor tissue, taken at baseline. This receptor was taken from a person aged 25-80 years with non-small cell lung cancer. V and J are TRBV25-1 and TRBJ1-4; D unclear. Written as DNA, the CDR3 is TGTGCCAGCAGTGAATTAGGATCCCGAGAAAAACTGTTTTTT. It yields the protein CASSELGSREKLFF.